This entry features one T cell receptor (beta chain) sequence. The sample originates from a study of T cell responses to AZD1222 COVID-19 vaccine. The CDR3 sequence is 18 residues long. J was trimmed by 3 bases and V by 1 base; bases with no gene match: 9. The V gene's germline CDR1 is MNHNS and CDR2 SASEGT. TCRdb's copy holds only in-frame clones and misses some; the assay was immunoSEQ multiplex PCR. This sample carries roughly 150,000 clones, roughly 90% of them seen once, and the ten largest clones take 1.5%. V usage is TRBV6-1 and J usage is TRBJ2-1; TRBD2 matches 10 bases. This TCR was recovered from an adult who received the AZD1222 COVID-19 vaccine. The sample in question was peripheral blood, obtained 28 days after the second AZD1222 dose. The CDR3 nucleotides are TGTGCCAGCAGTGAAGTACTAGCGGGACTAGCAATCTACAATGAGCAGTTCTTC. Residues: CASSEVLAGLAIYNEQFF.